What follows are 3 T cell receptor beta chains derived from one specimen sequenced in a study of OX40 agonist ivuxolimab in advanced cancers. Measured with immunoSEQ multiplex PCR; TCRdb has only the in-frame clones, and not every one. The sample includes under 95,000 clones, 87% of them seen just once. The sample in question was CD4+ or CD8+ T cells sorted from blood, obtained in a trial of the OX40 agonist ivuxolimab. The source is an adult with an advanced solid tumor such as melanoma, head and neck, liver or kidney cancer.

This clone was counted once. This rearrangement joins TRBV11-2 to TRBJ1-1, with no clear D. V was trimmed by 0 bases and J by 3 bases, leaving 17 bases between them. The CDR3 spans 17 residues. Germline V CDR1 and CDR2: SGHAT, FQNNGV. The CDR3, as DNA: TGTGCCAGCAGCTTAGAGATAATGCAGGTTGGACACACTGAAGCTTTCTTT. As protein: CASSLEIMQVGHTEAFF.

The genes are TRBV5-1 and TRBJ2-3; 11 bases are shared with TRBD2. V was pared by 8 bases and J by 2 bases, with 4 bases of the junction left unmatched. Per germline, CDR1 SGHRS and CDR2 YFSETQ. This CDR3 region has 14 residues. The CDR3 bases are TGCGCCAGTAGCGGGGGGGCCACCACAGATACGCAGTATTTT. It yields the protein CASSGGATTDTQYF.

The chain recombines TRBV7-2 with TRBJ2-1; D might be TRBD1 or TRBD2, each matching 5 bases. Between the trimmed V and J ends, which lost 6 bases and 2 bases, there was a span of 23 bases. This CDR3 spans 18 amino acids. Germline lookup yields CDR1 SGHTA and CDR2 FQGNSA. DNA of the CDR3: TGTGCCAGCAGTCGAACAGGAGGAGCAGGCAGCACCTACAATGAGCAGTTCTTC. Residues: CASSRTGGAGSTYNEQFF.